This entry is about one T cell receptor beta chain. No cognate antigen has been identified for it. The record has no base qualities; no much larger clone is one base away. This entry comes from a study of blood T cell repertoires in COVID-19 (dated by TCRdb to 2018 to 2020). Context from the whole study: The collaborator samples originated in the United States, Italy and Spain and spanned the acute and convalescent phases of COVID-19. The material from the prospective study consisted of cDNA or gDNA derived from T cells, B-cell-depleted T cells, or PBMCs. The dataset comprised deeply sampled blood TCRbeta repertoires from subjects exposed to, actively infected with, or recovered from COVID-19. The repertoires were released in a freely available public database intended as a resource for research on the immune response to SARS-CoV-2. The samples were drawn from two sources: the first 160 participants of the ongoing ImmuneRACE study, and over 950 subjects contributed by 6 global collaborators. The sample metadata nearly always contained a de-identified subject ID, COVID-19 status, age in years and sex. Where available, HLA class I and class II types were obtained from metadata supplied by the sample provider rather than from assay-based typing.

Participants in the prospective study were enrolled through a virtual design, were aged about 18 to 100 years, and lived in under 25 United States geographic areas. In the prospective study, participants were assigned to cohorts based on the clinical history participants reported in a screening survey and a study questionnaire. ImmuneRACE Cohort 3 recovered participants were defined by two consecutive negative NP/OP PCR tests, healthcare professional clearance, or symptom resolution. Mobile phlebotomists in the prospective study collected whole blood, serum and a nasopharyngeal or oropharyngeal swab from every participant. Additional blood draws and questionnaires over an approximately 2-month period could optionally be provided by prospective study participants. Before DNA extraction, blood samples from the prospective study were shipped at room temperature or frozen. V is reduced by 4 bases and J by 6 bases, leaving a spacing of 20 bases between them. Taken from the germline V gene, the CDR1 and CDR2 loops are SGDLS and YYNGEE. CDR3 length: 16 amino acids, cysteine to phenylalanine. Kept here is only the CDR3 DNA, which spans 48 bases and is read in frame from base 1.

Here is what the overall study found, with its caveats: The quantity of clinical and demographic metadata differed by source and by participant and was supplied without curation.

The immunoSEQ Assay, a bias-controlled multiplex PCR, was used to amplify TCRbeta CDR3 regions from genomic DNA. The authors' analysis ran thus. The number of nucleated cells in each sample was estimated from the amplification of reference gene primers within the assay. To quantify the absolute abundance of each unique TCRbeta CDR3 rearrangement, sequence reads were collapsed and filtered. Productive Simpson clonality was computed per sample as the square root of Simpson's diversity index over productive rearrangements. The table was pulled from immuneACCESS by TCRdb, which kept in-frame rearrangements only. Such tables lose some clones; where checked, under half of the loss comes from unresolved V genes, and the rest has no known cause. V, J and clone size reflect that table, while D and trimming were determined from the DNA. This sample is represented by 250,000 to 300,000 clones; over 75% of them were singletons. Clones ranked in the top ten supply around 1% of the sample.

The sequence came from a woman in her thirties who had recovered from COVID-19. The sample consisted of PBMCs or T cells enriched from blood (not recorded which). The V and J genes are TRBV9 and TRBJ2-1; the D gene is perhaps TRBD2, on 6 matching bases. The CDR3 region: CASSRLGGGYPNEQFF. The DNA reads TGTGCCAGCAGCCGATTGGGGGGTGGGTATCCCAATGAGCAGTTCTTC.